Below, 27 T cell receptor beta chains from the same sample are listed, as sequenced in a study of cytomegalovirus exposure and HLA in healthy donors. In the PCR, 60 Vbeta and 13 Jbeta primers were used. The assay was immunoSEQ multiplex PCR, and TCRdb's table has in-frame clones only and misses some. The repertoire holds some 130,000 clones, with 66% as singletons. The sequencing sample was made of PBMCs. The receptors were sampled from a human donor in good health.

In this sample, this clone turned up a few times. The chain combines TRBV27 with TRBJ2-7, with 8 bases aligning to TRBD1. Germline V gene lookup returns CDR1 MNHEY and CDR2 SMNVEV (reference sequence). The CDR3 is 14 residues long. V shed 8 bases and J 2 bases; nucleotides not matched to a gene: 8. CDR3 protein: CASLAATGAYEQYF. CDR3 in DNA: TGTGCCAGCCTGGCCGCGACAGGGGCCTACGAGCAGTACTTC.

The table lists this clone with a few counts. This chain links TRBV6-5 with TRBJ2-5; 7 bases match TRBD1. The CDR3 extends over 13 amino acids. V dropped 5 bases and J dropped 5; count of bases not matched to a gene: 5. CDR1 and CDR2 from the germline V gene are MNHEY and SVGAGI. The DNA for the CDR3 is TGTGCCAGCAGTCCGACAGGGTACGAGACCCAGTACTTC. Its protein product is CASSPTGYETQYF.

V is TRBV27 and J is TRBJ2-3, with 8 nucleotides matching TRBD2. The CDR3 extends over 16 amino acids. V dropped 6 bases and J dropped 5; count of bases not matched to a gene: 13. The germline CDR1 and CDR2 sequences are MNHEY and SMNVEV (reference sequence). The CDR3 region is CASRVRTAGAGDTQYF. CDR3 in DNA: TGTGCCAGCAGAGTCCGGACAGCGGGAGCGGGAGATACGCAGTATTTT.

The chain links TRBV1 to TRBJ2-7; no DNA check was done on the table's D call, TRBD2. TRBV1 is a known pseudogene. CDR3 length: 17 residues. Here the CDR3 DNA reads TGCACCAGCAGCCAAGGGGGACTAGCGGGATCTCCCTACGAGCAGTACTTC. Amino acids: CTSSQGGLAGSPYEQYF.

The rearrangement links TRBV5-4 to TRBJ2-5, with unresolved D. Trimming cost V 1 base and J 3 bases, with 7 bases left between them. The V gene's germline CDR1 is SGHNT and CDR2 YYREEE (reference sequence). CDR3 length: 13 residues. This CDR3 reads CASSLPQKETQYF. The CDR3 DNA sequence: TGTGCCAGCAGCTTGCCACAAAAAGAGACCCAGTACTTC. Filled out from reference TRBV5-4 and TRBJ2-5, the complete variable domain reads ETGVTQSPTHLIKTRGQQVTLRCSSQSGHNTVSWYQQALGQGPQFIFQYYREEENGRGNFPPRFSGLQFPNYSSELNVNALELDDSALYLCASSLPQKETQYFGPGTRLLVL.

This clone came up a few times. The chain carries TRBV6-4 and TRBJ2-7; 12 nucleotides match TRBD2. The CDR3 is 17 amino acids. CDR1 and CDR2 (germline): MRHNA, SNTAGT. J lost 6 bases, V lost 0 bases, and 9 bases had no gene match. The CDR3 loop reads CASSDSRLAGGPSEQYF. The DNA for the CDR3 is TGTGCCAGCAGTGACTCGCGGCTAGCGGGAGGGCCTAGCGAGCAGTACTTC.

The chain has TRBV7-9 and TRBJ2-3, with D possibly matching TRBD2 (7 bases). Between the trimmed V and J ends, which lost 11 bases and 0 bases, there was a span of 12 bases. The germline gives CDR1 SEHNR, CDR2 FQNEAQ (reference sequence). The CDR3 covers 13 residues. Here the CDR3 reads CAGGATSTDTQYF. CDR3 in DNA: TGTGCCGGGGGGGCGACTAGCACAGATACGCAGTATTTT.

This sequence joins TRBV5-1 and TRBJ1-1; D is possibly TRBD1 (5 bases). This CDR3 contains 12 residues. The germline V gene has CDR1 SGHRS and CDR2 YFSETQ. Trimming pared 5 bases from V and 7 bases from J, leaving 12 bases between. The DNA for the CDR3 is TGCGCCAGCAGAATAACTGACAGTGAAGCTTTCTTT. It codes for CASRITDSEAFF.

The chain employs TRBV13 and TRBJ2-1; D is perhaps TRBD1 (6 bases). V was shortened by 1 base and J by 0 bases, with 13 bases between the two germline ends. This CDR3 is 17 amino acids long. Germline V gene data show CDR1 as PRHDT and CDR2 as FYEKMQ (reference sequence). The CDR3 DNA follows: TGTGCCAGCAGCTTAGACCAGGGGTTGCTCTCCTACAATGAGCAGTTCTTC. Its translation: CASSLDQGLLSYNEQFF.

V is TRBV5-1 and J is TRBJ2-7, with 8 bases matching TRBD1. The V gene's germline CDR1 is SGHRS and CDR2 YFSETQ. The CDR3 consists of 15 residues. The V and J ends lost 6 bases and 1 base, in that order; junction bases with no gene match: 9. The CDR3 bases are TGCGCCAGCAATATCGGGACAGGAATTTCCTACGAGCAGTACTTC. Its translation is CASNIGTGISYEQYF.

This chain uses TRBV7-9 with TRBJ2-1; 10 positions agree with TRBD1. Germline CDR1 SEHNR, CDR2 FQNEAQ (reference sequence). The CDR3 is 15 amino acids. Germline trimming cut 4 bases from V and 3 bases from J; bases unmatched to any gene: 3. CDR3 loop: CASSYDRGLYNEQFF. In DNA, the CDR3 is TGTGCCAGCAGCTACGACAGGGGGCTCTACAATGAGCAGTTCTTC.

The CDR3 region is CASSRDRVEKLFF. The CDR3 bases are TGTGCCAGCAGCCGCGACAGGGTGGAAAAACTGTTTTTT. The rearrangement joins TRBV7-2 to TRBJ1-4, with 7 bases matching TRBD1. V lost 5 bases and J lost 8; bases outside the gene matches: 5. Per the germline V gene, CDR1 is SGHTA and CDR2 is FQGNSA. The CDR3 is made up of 13 amino acids.

The gene calls are TRBV5-5 and TRBJ1-5; D gene unclear. Germline-derived CDR1 and CDR2 are SGHKS and YYEKEE (reference sequence). This CDR3 is built from 14 residues. Trimming stripped 2 bases from V and 4 bases from J, with 10 bases between. CDR3 nucleotides: TGTGCCAGCAGCTTCGGGTCCTTTAATCAGCCCCAGCATTTT. This translates into CASSFGSFNQPQHF. Combining the CDR3 with reference TRBV5-5 and TRBJ1-5 gives the whole variable domain DAGVTQSPTHLIKTRGQQVTLRCSPISGHKSVSWYQQVLGQGPQFIFQYYEKEERGRGNFPDRFSARQFPNYSSELNVNALLLGDSALYLCASSFGSFNQPQHFGDGTRLSIL.

This sequence joins TRBV19 and TRBJ2-1; TRBD2 might be the D (5 bases). V was shortened by 5 bases and J by 2 bases, with 16 bases between the two germline ends. CDR3 size: 16 residues. The germline V gene has CDR1 LNHDA and CDR2 SQIVND (reference sequence). CDR3 nucleotide sequence: TGTGCCAGTAGTCGATCAGCGGAATTTGCCTACAATGAGCAGTTCTTC. Its translation: CASSRSAEFAYNEQFF.

CDR3 loop: CASSEWTEHMNTEAFF. The CDR3, as DNA: TGCGCCAGCAGTGAGTGGACAGAGCACATGAACACTGAAGCTTTCTTT. The rearrangement uses TRBV10-1 and TRBJ1-1, with D possibly being TRBD1 (6 bases). The CDR3 runs to 16 residues. Trimming took 1 base from V and 0 from J, leaving 12 bases between them. Germline V gene sequence: CDR1 WNHNN, CDR2 SYGVQD (reference sequence).

This clone came up a few times. The gene calls are TRBV9 and TRBJ1-1; 8 bases match TRBD1. V lost 3 bases and J lost 3; bases outside the gene matches: 4. This CDR3 region has 14 residues. The germline V gene has CDR1 SGDLS and CDR2 YYNGEE. The CDR3 nucleotides read TGTGCCAGCAGCGCGAGACAGGGGTACACTGAAGCTTTCTTT. Translation gives CASSARQGYTEAFF.

The chain combines TRBV6-5 with TRBJ2-1; D is possibly TRBD1 (5 bases). CDR3 length: 12 residues. V was shortened by 6 bases and J by 8 bases, with 11 bases between the two germline ends. The germline CDR1 and CDR2 sequences are MNHEY and SVGAGI. In nucleotides, the CDR3 is TGTGCCAGCAGAAAAGGGGTATATGAGCAGTTCTTC. Translating gives CASRKGVYEQFF.

V gene TRBV4-1 combines with J gene TRBJ1-2; D is unresolved. Per the germline V gene, CDR1 is MGHRA and CDR2 is YSYEKL. CDR3 length: 16 amino acids. V lost 3 bases to trimming and J lost 7 bases, with 21 bases between them. The CDR3 bases are TGCGCCAGCAGCCACTTGATCGACACGGTGTTTGGTGGCTACACCTTC. Protein product: CASSHLIDTVFGGYTF.

The genes are TRBV7-3 and TRBJ1-1, with 8 bases lining up with TRBD1. The CDR3 loop spans 13 amino acids. Germline values: CDR1 SGHTA, CDR2 FQGTGA. V lost 5 bases to trimming and J lost 4 bases; unmatched junction nucleotides: 3. DNA of the CDR3: TGTGCCAGCAGCCAGGGGGCGCCCACTGAAGCTTTCTTT. Translated, it gives CASSQGAPTEAFF.

This clone was picked up a small number of times. The gene calls are TRBV27 and TRBJ2-7, with 8 bases matching TRBD1. Germline V CDR1 and CDR2: MNHEY, SMNVEV (reference sequence). The CDR3 loop spans 13 amino acids. Trimming removed 5 bases from V and 7 bases from J; junction bases left unmatched: 7. The CDR3 DNA follows: TGTGCCAGCAGTCCCAGACAGGGGTGGGAGCAGTACTTC. This sequence encodes CASSPRQGWEQYF.

This clone has more than one count but fewer than ten. The chain combines TRBV19 with TRBJ2-1; 11 positions agree with TRBD2. Germline V gene sequence: CDR1 LNHDA, CDR2 SQIVND (reference sequence). The CDR3 extends over 15 amino acids. V was clipped by 5 bases and J by 6 bases; unmatched bases: 6. The CDR3, as DNA: TGTGCCAGTAGTTTTAGCGGGAGGGGGATCAATGAGCAGTTCTTC. Translated, it gives CASSFSGRGINEQFF.

This sequence joins TRBV9 and TRBJ2-7; 9 nucleotides match TRBD2. CDR3 length equals 15 residues. V shed 5 bases, J shed 7 bases, and the junction held 13 bases outside the gene matches. Per the germline V gene, CDR1 is SGDLS and CDR2 is YYNGEE. CDR3 in DNA: TGTGCCAGCAGTCGTCTCGGGCTAGCGGGAAGTGAGCAGTACTTC. Its translation is CASSRLGLAGSEQYF.

This chain uses TRBV6-6 with TRBJ2-7, with TRBD2 matching over 7 bases. CDR1 is MNHNY, CDR2 SVGAGI, per germline (reference sequence). The J segment lost 5 bases and the V segment lost 0 bases, leaving 7 bases of the junction unmatched. This CDR3 has 15 amino acids. The chain's CDR3 is CASSYSGLEWDEQYF. The CDR3 nucleotides read TGTGCCAGCAGTTACTCCGGACTAGAGTGGGACGAGCAGTACTTC.

CDR3 nucleotide sequence: TGTGCCATCAGTGAACGTTCCGGGACTAGCGGGAAGCAAGATACGCAGTATTTT. Protein product: CAISERSGTSGKQDTQYF. V usage is TRBV10-3 and J usage is TRBJ2-3; 13 bases align to TRBD2. The CDR3 runs to 18 residues. Germline CDR1 reads ENHRY; CDR2 reads SYGVKD. J was trimmed by 5 bases and V by 3 bases; bases with no gene match: 11.

The chain couples TRBV7-9 to TRBJ2-7; 7 bases agree with TRBD1. Unmatched junction bases numbered 8, after V lost 4 bases and J lost 2 bases. The CDR3 spans 15 residues. Looked up from germline, CDR1 is SEHNR and CDR2 is FQNEAQ (reference sequence). DNA of the CDR3: TGTGCCAGCAGCTCCCCCTCCCAGGGGGCCTACGAGCAGTACTTC. It yields the protein CASSSPSQGAYEQYF.

The chain links TRBV28 to TRBJ2-7, with a tentative D call TRBD1 (6 bases). There are 14 residues in the CDR3. Germline loops: CDR1 MDHEN, CDR2 SYDVKM. Trimming removed 8 bases at V and 2 bases at J, with 16 bases between. The CDR3 nucleotides read TGTGCCAGCGCTCCCGGACAGCCGCCCTACGAGCAGTACTTC. Residues: CASAPGQPPYEQYF.

In this sample, this clone turned up once. The chain carries TRBV18 and TRBJ2-1; TRBD1 might be the D (6 bases). The germline gives CDR1 KGHSH, CDR2 LQKENI. The CDR3 is 15 residues long. V lost 6 bases to trimming and J lost 4 bases, with 16 bases between them. CDR3 coding DNA: TGTGCCAGCTCCCCCCAGACAGGAGTATACAATGAGCAGTTCTTC. It translates to CASSPQTGVYNEQFF.